A selection of T cell receptor beta chains follows, all from one sample in a study of T cells after posttransplantation cyclophosphamide. The table came from immunoSEQ multiplex PCR; TCRdb's copy has only in-frame clones and leaves some out. Of approximately 22,000 clones in the sample, approximately 76% were seen once. Sample: memory CD4+ T cells sorted from PBMCs. All receptors come from a woman aged 60-70 years in good health, CMV-negative, and a related stem cell transplant donor. Both conserved end residues are part of each CDR3. A D gene is named only where the DNA matches it firmly. For some rows the clone size is stated as once, few or many, or as a class when expanded; others skip it.

V gene,clone size,D gene,J gene,CDR3 protein,CDR3 DNA
TRBV25-1,.,TRBD1,TRBJ1-4,CASSHVGQGLEKLFF,TGTGCCAGCAGTCACGTGGGACAGGGTTTGGAAAAACTGTTTTTT
TRBV4-2,.,.,TRBJ2-5,CASSQERARGEETQYF,TGTGCCAGCAGCCAAGAACGAGCGCGGGGAGAGGAGACCCAGTACTTC
TRBV5-1,few,TRBD2,TRBJ2-7,CASRLTSGSYEQYF,TGCGCCAGCAGATTAACTAGCGGGAGTTACGAGCAGTACTTC
TRBV29-1,.,TRBD1,TRBJ1-1,CSARQGGTEAFF,TGCAGCGCTCGACAGGGAGGCACTGAAGCTTTCTTT
TRBV4-1,.,TRBD1,TRBJ2-3,CASSLSGTVTDTQYF,TGCGCCAGCAGCCTGTCCGGGACAGTCACAGATACGCAGTATTTT
TRBV5-4,.,.,TRBJ2-7,CASSLHTGYKQYF,TGTGCCAGCAGCTTGCACACAGGCTACAAGCAGTACTTC
TRBV27,.,.,TRBJ2-7,CASSSGPGEQYF,TGTGCCAGCAGTTCAGGGCCTGGCGAGCAGTACTTC
TRBV7-2,.,.,TRBJ1-6,CASSLDPGGSPLHF,TGTGCCAGCAGCTTAGACCCCGGAGGTTCACCCCTCCACTTT
TRBV18,few,.,TRBJ1-2,CASSPRQEEGYTF,TGTGCCAGCTCGCCCCGACAGGAGGAAGGCTACACCTTC
TRBV7-8,.,.,TRBJ2-7,CASSIGRGRTTYEQYF,TGTGCCAGCAGCATCGGCAGGGGGAGGACTACCTACGAGCAGTACTTC
TRBV11-1,.,TRBD2,TRBJ2-2,CASSLGLAGGWTGELFF,TGTGCCAGCAGCCTGGGACTAGCGGGAGGGTGGACCGGGGAGCTGTTTTTT
TRBV5-1,.,TRBD1,TRBJ1-1,CASSFLGDREAFF,TGCGCCAGCAGCTTCCTTGGGGACAGGGAAGCTTTCTTT
TRBV4-1,.,.,TRBJ1-5,CASSQVPSGGVQPQHF,TGCGCCAGCAGCCAAGTCCCTTCGGGGGGCGTTCAGCCCCAGCATTTT
TRBV28,.,TRBD1,TRBJ1-1,CAVEQGMKAEAFF,TGTGCCGTCGAACAGGGGATGAAGGCTGAAGCTTTCTTT
TRBV7-2,.,TRBD1,TRBJ2-7,CASSLQDRGREQYF,TGTGCCAGCAGCCTACAGGACAGGGGGAGGGAGCAGTACTTC
TRBV4-3,.,.,TRBJ1-1,CASSQDTGNEAFF,TGCGCCAGCAGCCAAGATACGGGGAATGAAGCTTTCTTT
TRBV7-3,few,.,TRBJ1-1,CASHRDLNSEAFF,TGTGCCAGTCACAGGGACCTCAACAGTGAAGCTTTCTTT
TRBV19,.,.,TRBJ2-3,CASSNTGLSSHTQYF,TGTGCCAGTAGTAACACGGGACTCTCCTCGCATACGCAGTATTTT
TRBV20-1,.,TRBD1,TRBJ1-1,CRGQGGTEAFF,TGCAGGGGACAGGGCGGCACTGAAGCTTTCTTT
TRBV30,.,TRBD2,TRBJ2-1,CAWRSLPGLASLGGEQFF,TGTGCCTGGAGATCTCTGCCGGGACTGGCGTCCCTCGGGGGGGAGCAGTTCTTC
TRBV5-5,.,.,TRBJ1-2,CASSSNPGTTYGYTF,TGTGCCAGCAGCTCTAACCCCGGGACAACTTATGGCTACACCTTC
TRBV25-1,.,.,TRBJ2-7,CASTGGYEQYF,TGTGCCAGCACTGGAGGCTACGAGCAGTACTTC
TRBV11-2,.,TRBD1,TRBJ1-2,CASSLDYRGGYTF,TGTGCCAGCAGCTTAGATTACAGGGGCGGCTACACCTTC
TRBV14,.,.,TRBJ1-4,CASSQIGASNEKLFF,TGTGCCAGCAGCCAAATAGGGGCTTCTAATGAAAAACTGTTTTTT
TRBV28,.,TRBD2,TRBJ2-5,CASHDGGVQETQYF,TGTGCCAGCCATGACGGGGGGGTCCAAGAGACCCAGTACTTC
TRBV7-2,once,.,TRBJ2-7,CASRGASSYEQYF,TGTGCCAGCAGGGGGGCCAGCTCCTACGAGCAGTACTTC